Each of the 31 T cell receptor beta chains below was sequenced from the same sample in a study of cytomegalovirus exposure and HLA in healthy donors. PCR involved 60 Vbeta and 13 Jbeta primers. The method was immunoSEQ multiplex PCR; TCRdb's version includes in-frame clones alone and lacks a portion of them. The repertoire holds under 200,000 clones, with 75% to 85% as singletons. The source material was PBMCs. The receptor source for this set is a man between 50 and 59 years old in good health and CMV-seropositive.

The genes are TRBV2 and TRBJ1-5; 12 nucleotides agree with TRBD1. This CDR3 has 18 amino acids. In germline, CDR1 is SNHLY, CDR2 FYNNEI. Trimming removed 3 bases from V and 6 bases from J; junction bases left unmatched: 12. As DNA, the CDR3 is TGTGCCAGCAGTGACCCGAGACCGGGACAGGGGGCGGCTCAGCCCCAGCATTTT. This encodes CASSDPRPGQGAAQPQHF.

The rearrangement uses TRBV10-1 and TRBJ1-1, with no clear D. The CDR3 extends over 13 amino acids. Between the trimmed V and J ends, which lost 5 bases and 0 bases, there was a span of 7 bases. Germline V CDR1 and CDR2: WNHNN, SYGVQD (reference sequence). The CDR3 nucleotides are TGCGCCAGCAGTAGAGGCATGAACACTGAAGCTTTCTTT. This sequence encodes CASSRGMNTEAFF.

The rearrangement links TRBV5-6 to TRBJ2-3; 11 nucleotides align to TRBD2. With V trimmed by 3 bases and J by 3 bases, 6 bases remained unmatched. Germline V gives CDR1 SGHDT, CDR2 YYEEEE. This CDR3 spans 16 amino acids. The CDR3 region has the DNA TGTGCCAGCAGCTCTCCGACTAGCGGGATAACAGATACGCAGTATTTT. Residues: CASSSPTSGITDTQYF.

The V gene is TRBV5-1, the J gene TRBJ2-7; perhaps TRBD1 as D (6 bases). The V end was cut by 8 bases, the J end by 3 bases, with 12 bases between. Germline-derived CDR1 and CDR2 are SGHRS and YFSETQ. This CDR3 has 12 amino acids. The chain's CDR3 is CARLRDNYEQYV. CDR3 DNA sequence: TGCGCCAGGCTCCGGGACAACTACGAGCAGTACGTC.

V usage is TRBV7-3 and J usage is TRBJ2-1; D possibly corresponds to TRBD2 (6 bases). This CDR3 is 15 amino acids long. Trimming stripped 2 bases from V and 1 base from J, with 9 bases between. The V gene's germline CDR1 is SGHTA and CDR2 FQGTGA. As DNA, the CDR3 is TGTGCCAGCAGCTTAGGGACTGCATCCTACAATGAGCAGTTCTTC. Protein: CASSLGTASYNEQFF.

This sequence joins TRBV6-5 and TRBJ1-2, with TRBD1 matching 11 bases. This CDR3 has 14 amino acids. The germline CDR1 and CDR2 sequences are MNHEY and SVGAGI. Losses at the gene ends were 5 bases for V and 3 bases for J; bases not matched to a gene: 2. CDR3 amino acids: CASSRDRGDYGYTF. The CDR3 region has the DNA TGTGCCAGCAGTAGGGACAGGGGGGACTATGGCTACACCTTC.

The chain carries TRBV5-1 and TRBJ2-5; D might be TRBD1 (6 bases). The CDR3 has 15 amino acids. Per the germline V gene, CDR1 is SGHRS and CDR2 is YFSETQ. V lost 3 bases and J 4 bases, leaving 16 bases between the germline ends. In DNA, the CDR3 is TGCGCCAGCAGCTCCGGACAGTTTGGTGGAGAGACCCAGTACTTC. Translated: CASSSGQFGGETQYF.

This clone was recorded only once. The chain links TRBV2 to TRBJ1-1; 10 nucleotides line up with TRBD1. This CDR3 spans 13 amino acids. The junction had 4 bases not matched to a gene; V was cut back by 5 bases and J by 7 bases. Looked up from germline, CDR1 is SNHLY and CDR2 is FYNNEI. The CDR3 DNA sequence: TGTGCCAGCAGTTGGGGACAGGGGTTTGAAGCTTTCTTT. It encodes CASSWGQGFEAFF.

The rearrangement uses TRBV7-8 and TRBJ2-1; 14 nucleotides match TRBD2. V trimming: 5 bases; J trimming: 7 bases; junction bases outside the gene matches: 7. Germline V gene data show CDR1 as SGHVS and CDR2 as FQNEAQ. This CDR3 has 16 amino acids. CDR3 sequence (DNA): TGTGCCAGCAGCCCCCTGACTAGCGGGAGGGCAAATGAGCAGTTCTTC. Translated: CASSPLTSGRANEQFF. The variable domain in full, completed from reference TRBV7-8 and TRBJ2-1, reads GAGVSQSPRYKVAKRGQDVALRCDPISGHVSLFWYQQALGQGPEFLTYFQNEAQLDKSGLPSDRFFAERPEGSVSTLKIQRTQQEDSAVYLCASSPLTSGRANEQFFGPGTRLTVL.

This clone is a singleton in its sample. V is TRBV11-2 and J is TRBJ2-6, with TRBD1 matching 9 bases. V gave up 6 bases and J gave up 0 bases; unmatched junction bases: 12. This CDR3 has 19 residues. Germline V gives CDR1 SGHAT, CDR2 FQNNGV. The CDR3 region is CASSLTRQGVLSGANVLTF. The CDR3 DNA reads TGTGCCAGCAGTCTCACCAGACAGGGGGTCCTCTCTGGGGCCAACGTCCTGACTTTC. Full variable domain (missing parts from reference TRBV11-2 and TRBJ2-6): EAGVAQSPRYKIIEKRQSVAFWCNPISGHATLYWYQQILGQGPKLLIQFQNNGVVDDSQLPKDRFSAERLKGVDSTLKIQPAKLEDSAVYLCASSLTRQGVLSGANVLTFGAGSRLTVL.

This clone was detected a few times. In DNA form, the CDR3 reads TGCGCCAGCAGTGGACAGGGACGGACTGAAGCTTTCTTT. This gives the protein CASSGQGRTEAFF. The chain carries TRBV10-1 and TRBJ1-1; 7 bases are shared with TRBD1. J lost 5 bases, V lost 4 bases, and 4 bases had no gene match. The CDR3 sequence is 13 residues long. Per germline, CDR1 WNHNN and CDR2 SYGVQD (reference sequence).

The J gene is TRBJ1-2, the V gene TRBV6-1; D perhaps matches TRBD1 (5 bases). The CDR3 consists of 14 residues. The V gene lost 2 bases and the J gene lost 3 bases, with 10 bases spanning the gap. Germline-derived CDR1 and CDR2 are MNHNS and SASEGT. Here the CDR3 DNA reads TGTGCCAGCAGTGAAACTTTCAGGGACTATGGCTACACCTTC. Translated, it gives CASSETFRDYGYTF.

The CDR3 DNA reads as TGTGCCAGCAGACACAGGGATAGGTCTGAAGCTTTCTTT. This codes for CASRHRDRSEAFF. The V gene is TRBV6-5, the J gene TRBJ1-1, with D maybe TRBD1 (6 bases). The CDR3 loop spans 13 amino acids. The ends were cut back, 6 bases at V and 6 bases at J, with 14 bases in the middle. Germline V lookup: CDR1 MNHEY, CDR2 SVGAGI.

The chain uses TRBV30 and TRBJ1-2; 7 bases are a match to TRBD1. Per the germline V gene, CDR1 is GTSNPN and CDR2 is SVGIG (reference sequence). With V trimmed by 2 bases and J by 5 bases, 5 bases remained unmatched. This CDR3 region has 13 residues. The CDR3 here is CAWSSRQGYGYTF. In nucleotides, the CDR3 is TGTGCCTGGAGTTCTAGACAGGGTTATGGCTACACCTTC.

The rearrangement uses TRBV5-1 and TRBJ1-2; 9 nucleotides match TRBD1. V was clipped by 5 bases and J by 6 bases; unmatched bases: 5. The CDR3 runs to 13 residues. Germline V gives CDR1 SGHRS, CDR2 YFSETQ. Here the CDR3 reads CASRGTGFDGYTF. CDR3 nucleotide sequence: TGCGCCAGCAGGGGGACAGGGTTTGATGGCTACACCTTC.

This clone was detected only once. The rearrangement links TRBV6-1 to TRBJ2-2, with TRBD1 matching 9 bases. Germline assignment: CDR1 MNHNS and CDR2 SASEGT. The CDR3 covers 15 residues. V gave up 6 bases and J gave up 4 bases; unmatched junction bases: 6. The CDR3 DNA follows: TGTGCCAGCAGGAAAGGGACAGGGCCCACCGGGGAGCTGTTTTTT. Its protein product is CASRKGTGPTGELFF.

The chain couples TRBV7-3 to TRBJ2-1; possible D gene TRBD2, 6 bases. The CDR3 is made up of 13 amino acids. Between the trimmed V and J ends, which lost 5 bases and 3 bases, there was a span of 8 bases. Germline CDR1 and CDR2: SGHTA and FQGTGA. As DNA, the CDR3 is TGTGCCAGCAGCGGGGAGGACTACAATGAGCAGTTCTTC. This encodes CASSGEDYNEQFF.

This chain joins TRBV7-8 and TRBJ2-5; 8 bases agree with TRBD2. CDR1 is SGHVS, CDR2 FQNEAQ, per germline. Losses at the gene ends were 5 bases for V and 1 base for J; bases not matched to a gene: 6. The CDR3 is made up of 15 amino acids. CDR3 amino acids: CASSRPLAGQETQYF. The CDR3 region has the DNA TGTGCCAGCAGCCGCCCCCTAGCGGGCCAAGAGACCCAGTACTTC.

V usage is TRBV6-5 and J usage is TRBJ1-1, with a weak D call TRBD1 (5 bases). The V and J ends lost 1 base and 3 bases respectively, with 9 bases between them. This CDR3 spans 14 amino acids. Germline assignment: CDR1 MNHEY and CDR2 SVGAGI. The CDR3 reads CASSYLFRDTEAFF. Written as DNA, the CDR3 is TGTGCCAGCAGTTACTTGTTCAGGGACACTGAAGCTTTCTTT.

There are many counts of this clone. The V call is TRBV7-8, the J call TRBJ2-1, with D possibly TRBD1 on 6 matching bases. Germline V gene sequence: CDR1 SGHVS, CDR2 FQNEAQ. V lost 1 base and J lost 8, with 9 bases in between. The CDR3 is 13 amino acids. CDR3 loop: CASSLGTADEQFF. CDR3 in DNA: TGTGCCAGCAGCTTAGGGACAGCGGATGAGCAGTTCTTC.

This chain joins TRBV5-5 and TRBJ2-7; 8 bases are a match to TRBD1. The CDR3 loop spans 15 amino acids. Germline lookup yields CDR1 SGHKS and CDR2 YYEKEE (reference sequence). Losses at the gene ends were 0 bases for V and 3 bases for J; bases not matched to a gene: 5. CDR3 in amino acids: CASSLEDRVSYEQYF. In DNA form, the CDR3 reads TGTGCCAGCAGCTTGGAGGACAGGGTTAGCTACGAGCAGTACTTC.

The rearrangement links TRBV28 to TRBJ1-1; 8 bases fit TRBD1. V lost 6 bases, J lost 4 bases, and 10 bases stayed unmatched. The CDR3 loop spans 15 amino acids. From germline, CDR1 is MDHEN and CDR2 SYDVKM. The CDR3 DNA is TGTGCCAGCAGGGCCGAGGACAGGGCAGGCACTGAAGCTTTCTTT. Its translation: CASRAEDRAGTEAFF.

The chain couples TRBV6-6 to TRBJ1-6; D is undetermined. CDR1 is MNHNY, CDR2 SVGAGI, per germline (reference sequence). Trimming stripped 2 bases from V and 10 bases from J, with 9 bases between. CDR3 length: 13 residues. CDR3 nucleotides: TGTGCCAGCAGTTACGACTCAAAATCACCCCTCCACTTT. It yields the protein CASSYDSKSPLHF.

The chain carries TRBV6-6 and TRBJ1-5; 8 nucleotides match TRBD1. J lost 4 bases, V lost 5 bases, and 7 bases had no gene match. The germline CDR1 and CDR2 sequences are MNHNY and SVGAGI (reference sequence). There are 15 residues in the CDR3. The CDR3: CASSPGTGPNQPQHF. The CDR3 DNA reads as TGTGCCAGCAGTCCCGGGACAGGACCAAATCAGCCCCAGCATTTT.

The DNA of the CDR3 is TGTGCCAGTACGACTAGCGGGAGCACAGATACGCAGTATTTT. It encodes CASTTSGSTDTQYF. V is TRBV19 and J is TRBJ2-3, with 10 bases lining up with TRBD2. The germline CDR1 and CDR2 sequences are LNHDA and SQIVND (reference sequence). V gave up 7 bases and J gave up 0 bases; unmatched junction bases: 1. The CDR3 runs to 14 residues.

The chain uses TRBV5-6 and TRBJ2-3; a weak D match, TRBD2 (5 bases). The length of the CDR3 is 13 residues. With 0 bases removed from V and 9 bases from J, the gap between germline ends came to 11 bases. Germline V gene lookup returns CDR1 SGHDT and CDR2 YYEEEE. The CDR3 sequence: CASSLGRRSTQYF. CDR3 coding DNA: TGTGCCAGCAGCTTGGGGCGGAGGAGCACGCAGTATTTT. Full variable domain (missing parts from reference TRBV5-6 and TRBJ2-3): DAGVTQSPTHLIKTRGQQVTLRCSPKSGHDTVSWYQQALGQGPQFIFQYYEEEERQRGNFPDRFSGHQFPNYSSELNVNALLLGDSALYLCASSLGRRSTQYFGPGTRLTVL.

The J gene is TRBJ2-1, the V gene TRBV27; 10 positions agree with TRBD1. J lost 6 bases, V lost 7 bases, and 15 bases had no gene match. The CDR3 consists of 17 residues. Germline CDR1 is MNHEY and CDR2 is SMNVEV (reference sequence). DNA of the CDR3: TGTGCCAGCACCTCACCCCCCGGGACAGGGGAGGGCAATGAGCAGTTCTTC. Translating it yields CASTSPPGTGEGNEQFF.

The gene calls are TRBV6-5 and TRBJ1-3; D unresolved. CDR3 length: 13 residues. Trimming pared 10 bases from V and 4 bases from J, leaving 14 bases between. Germline CDR1 and CDR2: MNHEY and SVGAGI. CDR3 coding DNA: TGTGCCACCAACAGCCAGTTAGGAAACACCATATATTTT. Translated: CATNSQLGNTIYF.

The chain carries TRBV19 and TRBJ2-7; D is undetermined. The germline V gene encodes CDR1 LNHDA and CDR2 SQIVND (reference sequence). The ends were cut back, 7 bases at V and 3 bases at J, with 16 bases in the middle. The CDR3 runs 14 residues. The CDR3 loop is CASTPSVSGYEQYF. The CDR3 region has the DNA TGTGCCAGTACCCCTTCTGTGTCGGGCTACGAGCAGTACTTC.

V and J are TRBV2 and TRBJ2-1, with 12 bases fitting TRBD1. The CDR3 is 15 residues long. CDR1 and CDR2 from the germline V gene are SNHLY and FYNNEI. The V segment lost 1 base and the J segment 7 bases; nucleotides outside the gene matches: 2. The CDR3 DNA is TGTGCCAGCAGTGAAGGGGACAGGGGGCGAAATGAGCAGTTCTTC. Translating gives CASSEGDRGRNEQFF.

DNA of the CDR3: TGTGCCAGCAGCCAATTACAAATTGGGACCCAGTACTTC. This translates into CASSQLQIGTQYF. This chain joins TRBV5-6 and TRBJ2-5, with unresolved D. CDR1 and CDR2 from the germline V gene are SGHDT and YYEEEE. This CDR3 contains 13 residues. With 4 bases removed from V and 7 bases from J, the gap between germline ends came to 14 bases.